The TCR beta chain described here comes from a study of siplizumab effects on memory and regulatory T cells. Whole-study results and caveats: Both greater diversity than memory cells and a major contribution to the alloresponse seemed to characterize naive T cells. Only a minority of proliferating CD4+ or CD8+ clones had an assignable naive or memory phenotype, with roughly 75-96% lacking one. It was never confirmed that proliferating Tregs from siplizumab cultures were suppressive. Mappable alloreactive CD4+ clones came from Treg cells around three quarters of the time on average with siplizumab, against 25% to 30% in controls.

The CDR3 length is 14 residues. V was clipped by 6 bases and J by 4 bases; unmatched bases: 7. The germline CDR1 and CDR2 sequences are LNHDA and SQIVND (reference sequence). On this clone: Its antigen remains unidentified.

Clones were sequenced by immunoSEQ multiplex PCR, and TCRdb holds only the in-frame ones, with some missing. The sample includes some 65,000 clones, 80% to 90% of them seen just once. Sequencing was carried out using Tregs sorted from blood. V is TRBV19 and J is TRBJ2-5; the match to TRBD1 covers 8 bases. The TCR was taken from a human donor in good health. The CDR3 sequence is CASSAGQGPETQYF. In DNA form, the CDR3 reads TGTGCCAGTAGCGCCGGACAGGGCCCAGAGACCCAGTACTTC.